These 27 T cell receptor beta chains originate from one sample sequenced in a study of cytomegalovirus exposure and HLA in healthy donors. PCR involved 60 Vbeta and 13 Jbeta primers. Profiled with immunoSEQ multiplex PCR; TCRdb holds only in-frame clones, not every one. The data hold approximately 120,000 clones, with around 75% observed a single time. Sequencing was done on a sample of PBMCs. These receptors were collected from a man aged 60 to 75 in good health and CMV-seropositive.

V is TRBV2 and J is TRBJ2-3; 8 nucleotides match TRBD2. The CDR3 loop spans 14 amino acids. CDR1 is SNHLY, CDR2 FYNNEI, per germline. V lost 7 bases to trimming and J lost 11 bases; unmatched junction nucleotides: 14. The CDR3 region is CASTPPGSGVRQYF. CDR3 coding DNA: TGTGCCAGCACCCCCCCAGGTAGCGGGGTCAGGCAGTATTTT.

CDR3 region: CASRRSTDRDQPQHF. The CDR3 DNA follows: TGTGCCAGCAGACGATCGACGGACAGGGATCAGCCCCAGCATTTT. J is TRBJ1-5 and V is TRBV28; 8 positions agree with TRBD1. The V gene end was trimmed by 6 bases and the J gene end by 5 bases; junction bases not matched to a gene: 9. This CDR3 contains 15 residues. Germline lookup yields CDR1 MDHEN and CDR2 SYDVKM. Looking up the rest from reference TRBV28 and TRBJ1-5 gives the full variable domain: DVKVTQSSRYLVKRTGEKVFLECVQDMDHENMFWYRQDPGLGLRLIYFSYDVKMKEKGDIPEGYSVSREKKERFSLILESASTNQTSMYLCASRRSTDRDQPQHFGDGTRLSIL.

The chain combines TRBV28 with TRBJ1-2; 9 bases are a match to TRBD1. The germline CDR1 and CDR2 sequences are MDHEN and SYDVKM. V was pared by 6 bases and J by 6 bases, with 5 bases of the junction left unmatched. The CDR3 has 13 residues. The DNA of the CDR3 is TGTGCCAGCAGAACCGACAGGGGGGATGGCTACACCTTC. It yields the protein CASRTDRGDGYTF.

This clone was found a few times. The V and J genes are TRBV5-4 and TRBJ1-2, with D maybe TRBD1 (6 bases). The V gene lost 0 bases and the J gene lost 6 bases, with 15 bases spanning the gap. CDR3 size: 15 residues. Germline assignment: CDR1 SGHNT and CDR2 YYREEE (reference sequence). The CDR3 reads CASSLAWTEGDGYTF. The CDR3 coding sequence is TGTGCCAGCAGCTTGGCCTGGACCGAGGGGGATGGCTACACCTTC.

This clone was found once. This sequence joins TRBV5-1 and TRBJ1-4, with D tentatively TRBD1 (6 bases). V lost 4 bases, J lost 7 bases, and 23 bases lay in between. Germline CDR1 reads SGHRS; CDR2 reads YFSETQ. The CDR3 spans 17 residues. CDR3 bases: TGCGCCAGCAGCCGGTCTGTGGGGGGGGGCGCTTCTGAAAAACTGTTTTTT. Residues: CASSRSVGGGASEKLFF.

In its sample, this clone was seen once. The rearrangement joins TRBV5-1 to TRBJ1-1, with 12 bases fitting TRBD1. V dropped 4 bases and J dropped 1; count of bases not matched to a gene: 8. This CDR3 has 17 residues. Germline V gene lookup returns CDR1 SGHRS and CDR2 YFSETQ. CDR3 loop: CASSPGTGGNRNTEAFF. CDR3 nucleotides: TGCGCCAGCAGCCCGGGGACAGGGGGCAATAGGAACACTGAAGCTTTCTTT.

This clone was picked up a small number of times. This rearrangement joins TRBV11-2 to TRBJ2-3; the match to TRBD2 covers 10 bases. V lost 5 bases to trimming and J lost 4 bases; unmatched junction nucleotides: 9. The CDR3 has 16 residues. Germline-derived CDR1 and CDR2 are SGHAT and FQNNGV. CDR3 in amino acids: CASSLKAGGKADTQYF. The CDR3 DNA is TGTGCCAGCAGCCTCAAAGCGGGGGGGAAGGCAGATACGCAGTATTTT.

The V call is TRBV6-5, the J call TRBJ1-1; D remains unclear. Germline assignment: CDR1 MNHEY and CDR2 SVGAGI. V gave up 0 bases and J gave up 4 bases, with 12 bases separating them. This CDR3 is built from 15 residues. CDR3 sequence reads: CASSYSSNPGTEAFF. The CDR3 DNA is TGTGCCAGCAGTTACTCGAGTAACCCAGGCACTGAAGCTTTCTTT.

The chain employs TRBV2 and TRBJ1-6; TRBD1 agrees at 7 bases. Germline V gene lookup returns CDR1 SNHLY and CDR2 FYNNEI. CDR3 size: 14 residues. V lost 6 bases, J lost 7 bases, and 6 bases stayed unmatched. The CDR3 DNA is TGTGCCAGCAGGGACGGGACAGCAAATTCACCCCTCCACTTT. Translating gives CASRDGTANSPLHF.

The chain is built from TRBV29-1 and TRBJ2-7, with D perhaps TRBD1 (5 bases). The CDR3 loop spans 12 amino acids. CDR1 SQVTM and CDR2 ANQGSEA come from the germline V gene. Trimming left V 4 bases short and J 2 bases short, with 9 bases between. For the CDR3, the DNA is TGCAGCGTTGTGACAGAGACCTACGAGCAGTACTTC. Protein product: CSVVTETYEQYF.

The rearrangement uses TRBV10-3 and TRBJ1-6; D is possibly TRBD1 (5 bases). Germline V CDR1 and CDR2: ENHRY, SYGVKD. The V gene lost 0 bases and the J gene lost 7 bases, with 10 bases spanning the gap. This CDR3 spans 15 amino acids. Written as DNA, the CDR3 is TGTGCCATCAGTGAGTCAGCAGGGTCGAATTCACCCCTCCACTTT. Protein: CAISESAGSNSPLHF.

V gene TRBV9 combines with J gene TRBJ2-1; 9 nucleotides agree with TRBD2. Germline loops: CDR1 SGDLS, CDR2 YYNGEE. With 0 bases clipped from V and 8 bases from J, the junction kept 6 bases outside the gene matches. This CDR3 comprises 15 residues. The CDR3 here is CASSVGISGGYEQFF. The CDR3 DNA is TGTGCCAGCAGCGTAGGAATTAGCGGGGGATATGAGCAGTTCTTC.

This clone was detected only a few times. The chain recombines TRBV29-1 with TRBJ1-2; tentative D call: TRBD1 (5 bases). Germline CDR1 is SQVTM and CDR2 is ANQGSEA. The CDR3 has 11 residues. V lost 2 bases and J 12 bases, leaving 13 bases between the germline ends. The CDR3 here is CSVESAGDNTF. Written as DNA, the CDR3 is TGCAGCGTTGAAAGTGCGGGGGATAACACCTTC.

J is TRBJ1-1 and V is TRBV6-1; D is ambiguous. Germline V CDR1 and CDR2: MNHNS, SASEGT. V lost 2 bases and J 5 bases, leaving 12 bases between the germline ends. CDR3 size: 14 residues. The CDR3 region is CASSESGTRTEAFF. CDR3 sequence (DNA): TGTGCCAGCAGTGAATCCGGTACTCGGACTGAAGCTTTCTTT.

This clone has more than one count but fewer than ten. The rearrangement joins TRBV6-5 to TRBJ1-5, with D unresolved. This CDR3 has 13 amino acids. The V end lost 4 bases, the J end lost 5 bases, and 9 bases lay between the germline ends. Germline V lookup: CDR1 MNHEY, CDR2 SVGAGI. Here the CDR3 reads CASSSLVDQPQHF. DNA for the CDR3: TGTGCCAGCAGTTCCCTGGTAGATCAGCCCCAGCATTTT.

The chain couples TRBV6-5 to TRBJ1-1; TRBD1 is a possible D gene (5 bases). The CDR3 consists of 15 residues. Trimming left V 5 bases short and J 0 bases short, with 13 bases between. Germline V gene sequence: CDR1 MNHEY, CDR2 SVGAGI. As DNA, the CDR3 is TGTGCCAGCAGTCTACTGGCAGGGATGAACACTGAAGCTTTCTTT. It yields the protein CASSLLAGMNTEAFF.

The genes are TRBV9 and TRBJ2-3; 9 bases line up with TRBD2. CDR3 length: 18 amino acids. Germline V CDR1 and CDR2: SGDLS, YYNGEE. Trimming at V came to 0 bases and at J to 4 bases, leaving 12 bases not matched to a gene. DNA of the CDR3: TGTGCCAGCAGCGTAGGGGCCCATAGCGGGGGAGGCGCAGATACGCAGTATTTT. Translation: CASSVGAHSGGGADTQYF. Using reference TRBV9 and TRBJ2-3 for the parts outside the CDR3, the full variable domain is DSGVTQTPKHLITATGQRVTLRCSPRSGDLSVYWYQQSLDQGLQFLIQYYNGEERAKGNILERFSAQQFPDLHSELNLSSLELGDSALYFCASSVGAHSGGGADTQYFGPGTRLTVL.

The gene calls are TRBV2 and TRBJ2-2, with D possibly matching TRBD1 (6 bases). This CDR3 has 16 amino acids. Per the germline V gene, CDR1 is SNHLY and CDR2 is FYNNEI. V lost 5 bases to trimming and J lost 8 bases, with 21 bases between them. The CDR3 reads CASSLRTVRSAGELFF. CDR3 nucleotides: TGTGCCAGCAGTCTCCGGACAGTACGATCGGCGGGGGAGCTGTTTTTT.

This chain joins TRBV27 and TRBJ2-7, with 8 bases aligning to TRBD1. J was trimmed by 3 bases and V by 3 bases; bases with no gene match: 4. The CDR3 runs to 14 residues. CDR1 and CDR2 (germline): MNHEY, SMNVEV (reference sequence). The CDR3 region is CASSLNTGGYEQYF. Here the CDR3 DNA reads TGTGCCAGCAGTTTGAACACAGGGGGCTACGAGCAGTACTTC.

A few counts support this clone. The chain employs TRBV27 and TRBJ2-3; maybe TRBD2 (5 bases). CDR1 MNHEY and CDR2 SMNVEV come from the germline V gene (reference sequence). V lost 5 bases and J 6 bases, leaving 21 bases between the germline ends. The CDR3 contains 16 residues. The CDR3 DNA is TGTGCCAGCAGTATCAGACCGGGATCCCGTGCTGATACGCAGTATTTT. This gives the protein CASSIRPGSRADTQYF.

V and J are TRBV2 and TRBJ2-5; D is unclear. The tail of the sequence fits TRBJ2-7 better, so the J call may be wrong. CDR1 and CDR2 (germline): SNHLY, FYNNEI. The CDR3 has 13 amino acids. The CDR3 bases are TGTGCCAGCAGTGACGAGAACTCCTACGAGCAGTACTTC. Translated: CASSDENSYEQYF.

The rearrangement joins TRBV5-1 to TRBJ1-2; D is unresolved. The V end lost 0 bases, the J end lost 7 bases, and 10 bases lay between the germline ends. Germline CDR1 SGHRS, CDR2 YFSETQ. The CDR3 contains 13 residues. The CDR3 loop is CASSLAGSGGYTF. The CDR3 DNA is TGCGCCAGCAGCTTGGCGGGCAGCGGTGGCTACACCTTC.

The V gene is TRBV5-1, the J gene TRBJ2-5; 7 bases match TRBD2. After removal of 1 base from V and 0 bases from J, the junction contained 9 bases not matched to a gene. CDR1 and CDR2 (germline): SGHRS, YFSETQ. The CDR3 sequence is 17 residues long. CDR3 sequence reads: CASSLSWGSGYQETQYF. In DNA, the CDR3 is TGCGCCAGCAGCTTGAGCTGGGGTAGCGGGTACCAAGAGACCCAGTACTTC.

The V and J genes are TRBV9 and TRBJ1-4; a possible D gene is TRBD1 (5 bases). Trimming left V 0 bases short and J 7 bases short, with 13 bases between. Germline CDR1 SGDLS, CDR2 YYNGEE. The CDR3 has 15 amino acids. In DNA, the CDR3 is TGTGCCAGCAGCGTAGAATCGGGGACTGGTGAAAAACTGTTTTTT. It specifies CASSVESGTGEKLFF.

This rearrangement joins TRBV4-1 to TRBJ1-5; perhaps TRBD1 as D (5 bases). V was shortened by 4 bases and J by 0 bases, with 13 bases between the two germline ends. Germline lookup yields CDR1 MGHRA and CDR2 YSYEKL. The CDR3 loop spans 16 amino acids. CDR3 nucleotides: TGCGCCAGCAGCCCGGACATTGTGGATAGCAATCAGCCCCAGCATTTT. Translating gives CASSPDIVDSNQPQHF.

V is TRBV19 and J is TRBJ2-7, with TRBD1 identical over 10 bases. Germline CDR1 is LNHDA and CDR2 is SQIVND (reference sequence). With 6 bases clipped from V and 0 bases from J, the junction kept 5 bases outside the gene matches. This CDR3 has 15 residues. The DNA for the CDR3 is TGTGCCAGTAGCTGGACAGGGGGGCGCTCCTACGAGCAGTACTTC. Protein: CASSWTGGRSYEQYF.

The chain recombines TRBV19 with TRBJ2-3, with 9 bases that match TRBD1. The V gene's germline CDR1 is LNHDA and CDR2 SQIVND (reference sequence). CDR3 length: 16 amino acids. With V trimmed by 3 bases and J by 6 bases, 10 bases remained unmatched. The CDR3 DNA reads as TGTGCCAGTAGTATTACAGGGACAGGGATAATGGATACGCAGTATTTT. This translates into CASSITGTGIMDTQYF.